This T cell receptor beta chain came from a study of tumor and adjacent non-tumor tissue in lung cancer. About the study: Aged 31 to 76 years, patients included roughly ten men and five or six women with stage I to III disease.

Per germline, CDR1 SGHDT and CDR2 YYEEEE. This CDR3 has 15 amino acids. V lost 4 bases and J 4 bases, leaving 17 bases between the germline ends. Three rounds of nested PCR, following a modified ARM-PCR protocol, produced the TCRbeta library. In TCRdb, the multiplex PCR reads were re-called with MiXCR into one record per CDR3 protein. The top ten clones hold 20% to 25% of a sample with about 110,000 distinct CDR3 sequences, approximately 84% of them seen once. The template was RNA from unsorted bulk tissue. The TCR comes from a man aged 70 or older with non-small cell lung cancer. The sequencing input was lung tumor tissue. The chain carries TRBV5-6 and TRBJ1-2, with unresolved D. The CDR3 DNA follows: TGTGCCAGCAGCCTGGCTGGTAGGACGGTCTATGGCTACACCTTC. Translation gives CASSLAGRTVYGYTF.